These 32 T cell receptor beta chains share one sample of origin, sequenced in a study of PD-L1 blockade in urothelial cancer. Sequencing used immunoSEQ multiplex PCR; TCRdb keeps in-frame clones, though not all of them. The table lists about 20,000 clones, 88% of them singletons. Here the sequenced sample was PBMCs, taken around atezolizumab (anti-PD-L1) treatment. Every receptor here comes from a man over 45 with urothelial cancer.

The chain combines TRBV28 with TRBJ2-1; a weak D match, TRBD2 (6 bases). Between the trimmed V and J ends, which lost 5 bases and 5 bases, there was a span of 16 bases. The CDR3 contains 15 residues. The germline gives CDR1 MDHEN, CDR2 SYDVKM. The CDR3 DNA is TGTGCCAGCAGTGAATTCTTTAGCGGAGACAATGAGCAGTTCTTC. This sequence encodes CASSEFFSGDNEQFF. Supplemented by reference TRBV28 and TRBJ2-1, the full variable domain reads DVKVTQSSRYLVKRTGEKVFLECVQDMDHENMFWYRQDPGLGLRLIYFSYDVKMKEKGDIPEGYSVSREKKERFSLILESASTNQTSMYLCASSEFFSGDNEQFFGPGTRLTVL.

For this clone: One junction end does not reproduce the germline sequence, and a read error may be involved. V and J are TRBV11-3 and TRBJ1-6; D is uncertain. CDR1 is SGHNT, CDR2 YENEEA, per germline. The CDR3 sequence is 13 residues long. Written as DNA, the CDR3 is TGTGCCAGCAGCTTAAGCGGTAATTCGCCCCTCCACTTT. Translated: CASSLSGNSPLHF.

The chain employs TRBV5-4 and TRBJ2-7; no firm D call. V was clipped by 4 bases and J by 2 bases, with 16 bases between them. CDR1 and CDR2 (germline): SGHNT, YYREEE (reference sequence). The CDR3 is made up of 15 amino acids. The CDR3 loop reads CASSLLTPGTYEQYF. CDR3 DNA: TGTGCCAGCAGCCTCTTGACACCTGGAACCTACGAGCAGTACTTC.

The V call is TRBV5-6, the J call TRBJ1-5; 8 nucleotides agree with TRBD1. Trimming took 2 bases from V and 3 from J; bases not matched to a gene: 4. The germline gives CDR1 SGHDT, CDR2 YYEEEE. This CDR3 has 15 residues. The CDR3 reads CASSFSTGANQPQHF. The CDR3, as DNA: TGTGCCAGCAGCTTTTCGACAGGGGCCAATCAGCCCCAGCATTTT. Filled out from reference TRBV5-6 and TRBJ1-5, the complete variable domain reads DAGVTQSPTHLIKTRGQQVTLRCSPKSGHDTVSWYQQALGQGPQFIFQYYEEEERQRGNFPDRFSGHQFPNYSSELNVNALLLGDSALYLCASSFSTGANQPQHFGDGTRLSIL.

This sequence joins TRBV16 and TRBJ1-3; weak D call: TRBD1 (5 bases). V lost 4 bases and J lost 0, with 13 bases in between. This CDR3 is built from 16 residues. The germline V gene encodes CDR1 KGHSY and CDR2 FQNENV. The CDR3 DNA is TGTGCCAGCAGCCCCTCCTGGACAAGCTCTGGAAACACCATATATTTT. Protein sequence: CASSPSWTSSGNTIYF.

The chain combines TRBV19 with TRBJ2-7; 7 bases fit TRBD1. There are 16 residues in the CDR3. Losses at the gene ends were 6 bases for V and 2 bases for J; bases not matched to a gene: 13. CDR1 and CDR2 from the germline V gene are LNHDA and SQIVND (reference sequence). CDR3 in amino acids: CASRTTPGTVPYEQYF. CDR3 DNA sequence: TGTGCCAGTAGAACGACCCCGGGGACAGTCCCCTACGAGCAGTACTTC.

The V gene is TRBV5-1, the J gene TRBJ2-5, with 9 bases fitting TRBD1. The CDR3 has 15 amino acids. Germline V lookup: CDR1 SGHRS, CDR2 YFSETQ. V shed 4 bases, J shed 2 bases, and the junction held 6 bases outside the gene matches. This CDR3 is CASSQGQGYQETQYF. Here the CDR3 DNA reads TGCGCCAGCAGCCAGGGACAGGGTTATCAAGAGACCCAGTACTTC.

With regard to this clone: One end of the junction is discordant with germline, which a read error may explain. The chain links TRBV15 to TRBJ1-5, with 7 bases that match TRBD1. Germline CDR1 reads LNHNV; CDR2 reads YYDKDF (reference sequence). The CDR3 has 14 residues. The chain's CDR3 is CVTSRDRVGQPQHF. CDR3 sequence (DNA): TGTGTCACCAGCAGAGACAGGGTTGGTCAGCCCCAGCATTTT.

The chain links TRBV7-9 to TRBJ2-7; 8 bases match TRBD2. This CDR3 has 15 amino acids. V dropped 3 bases and J dropped 2; count of bases not matched to a gene: 6. Germline CDR1 SEHNR, CDR2 FQNEAQ (reference sequence). The CDR3 nucleotides read TGTGCCAGCAGCTTGGTTAGCGGGACGACCTACGAGCAGTACTTC. Translated, it gives CASSLVSGTTYEQYF.

V gene TRBV6-5 combines with J gene TRBJ1-6; TRBD1 might be the D (5 bases). Germline lookup yields CDR1 MNHEY and CDR2 SVGAGI. The CDR3 consists of 13 residues. The V gene lost 5 bases and the J gene lost 11 bases, with 13 bases spanning the gap. The CDR3 DNA reads as TGTGCCAGCAGTCCCCCCATCAGGGCACCCCTCCACTTT. Protein product: CASSPPIRAPLHF.

The V call is TRBV28, the J call TRBJ2-7; D gene unclear. CDR3 size: 15 residues. Trimming took off 2 bases at V and 0 bases at J, with 11 bases between the two ends. Germline V gene sequence: CDR1 MDHEN, CDR2 SYDVKM. In DNA, the CDR3 is TGTGCCAGCAGTTTACCCGCAAAGCACTCCTACGAGCAGTACTTC. Translated: CASSLPAKHSYEQYF.

V and J are TRBV9 and TRBJ1-3; D unclear. This CDR3 is 15 amino acids long. Trimming shortened V by 3 bases and J by 0 bases, and 10 bases separated the two germline ends. Per the germline V gene, CDR1 is SGDLS and CDR2 is YYNGEE. The CDR3 here is CASSAGLDSGNTIYF. The CDR3 DNA is TGTGCCAGCAGCGCTGGCCTCGACTCTGGAAACACCATATATTTT.

This clone was counted once. V gene TRBV6-5 combines with J gene TRBJ2-1; D perhaps matches TRBD2 (5 bases). Germline V gives CDR1 MNHEY, CDR2 SVGAGI. CDR3 length equals 15 residues. V was cut by 0 bases and J by 9 bases, with 15 bases left in between. In nucleotides, the CDR3 is TGTGCCAGCAGTTACTCGAGGGTATTGGATGGTGAGCAGTTCTTC. Translation: CASSYSRVLDGEQFF.

The chain carries TRBV7-8 and TRBJ1-5; TRBD1 might be the D (5 bases). This CDR3 spans 14 amino acids. Deletions cut 5 bases from V and 0 bases from J, with 8 bases between. The germline V gene has CDR1 SGHVS and CDR2 FQNEAQ. The CDR3 region is CASSQDISNQPQHF. The CDR3 nucleotides are TGTGCCAGCAGCCAGGACATTAGCAATCAGCCCCAGCATTTT.

The CDR3 DNA is TGTGCCATCAGTGATGGTGCTAGCGGGGGGATAGATACGCAGTATTTT. Its protein is CAISDGASGGIDTQYF. The V and J genes are TRBV10-3 and TRBJ2-3; 11 bases match TRBD2. The CDR3 has 16 residues. V was pared by 3 bases and J by 5 bases, with 7 bases of the junction left unmatched. Germline CDR1 ENHRY, CDR2 SYGVKD.

The V and J genes are TRBV19 and TRBJ2-3; 9 bases align to TRBD2. J lost 2 bases, V lost 6 bases, and 3 bases had no gene match. Germline lookup yields CDR1 LNHDA and CDR2 SQIVND (reference sequence). CDR3 length: 14 residues. The CDR3 here is CASRQRGATDTQYF. CDR3 sequence (DNA): TGTGCCAGTAGGCAGCGGGGGGCCACAGATACGCAGTATTTT. The full variable domain, with the rest looked up from reference TRBV19 and TRBJ2-3, is DGGITQSPKYLFRKEGQNVTLSCEQNLNHDAMYWYRQDPGQGLRLIYYSQIVNDFQKGDIAEGYSVSREKKESFPLTVTSAQKNPTAFYLCASRQRGATDTQYFGPGTRLTVL.

This clone was recorded a few times. This chain joins TRBV5-1 and TRBJ2-2; 9 nucleotides line up with TRBD1. The V segment lost 1 base and the J segment 5 bases; nucleotides outside the gene matches: 12. This CDR3 spans 18 amino acids. CDR1 SGHRS and CDR2 YFSETQ come from the germline V gene. The CDR3 region is CASSLSTGGNLGTGELFF. The DNA of the CDR3 is TGCGCCAGCAGCTTGAGCACAGGGGGCAATTTGGGGACCGGGGAGCTGTTTTTT. Complete variable domain (other parts from reference TRBV5-1 and TRBJ2-2): KAGVTQTPRYLIKTRGQQVTLSCSPISGHRSVSWYQQTPGQGLQFLFEYFSETQRNKGNFPGRFSGRQFSNSRSEMNVSTLELGDSALYLCASSLSTGGNLGTGELFFGEGSRLTVL.

This chain joins TRBV9 and TRBJ2-3; no definite D call. Germline-derived CDR1 and CDR2 are SGDLS and YYNGEE. The CDR3 runs to 14 residues. Trimming removed 0 bases at V and 1 base at J, with 6 bases between. For the CDR3, the DNA is TGTGCCAGCAGCGTAGTTCCCGGCACAGATACGCAGTATTTT. It yields the protein CASSVVPGTDTQYF.

The rearrangement uses TRBV7-6 and TRBJ1-3, with D maybe TRBD1 (6 bases). CDR1 is SGHVS and CDR2 is FNYEAQ in the germline V gene. This CDR3 is built from 15 residues. V gave up 6 bases and J gave up 2 bases, with 14 bases separating them. The CDR3 DNA follows: TGTGCCAGCAGTCCTCCAGGGGCCACTGGAAACACCATATATTTT. It is translated as CASSPPGATGNTIYF. Filled out from reference TRBV7-6 and TRBJ1-3, the complete variable domain reads GAGVSQSPRYKVTKRGQDVALRCDPISGHVSLYWYRQALGQGPEFLTYFNYEAQQDKSGLPNDRFSAERPEGSISTLTIQRTEQRDSAMYRCASSPPGATGNTIYFGEGSWLTVV.

V is TRBV29-1 and J is TRBJ2-7, with 9 nucleotides matching TRBD1. Germline CDR1 and CDR2: SQVTM and ANQGSEA. The CDR3 totals 14 residues. V shed 7 bases, J shed 2 bases, and the junction held 9 bases outside the gene matches. The CDR3 loop is CSALGQGSPYEQYF. The CDR3 DNA follows: TGCAGCGCCCTGGGACAGGGAAGCCCCTACGAGCAGTACTTC.

The chain joins TRBV27 to TRBJ2-4; D is possibly TRBD1 (5 bases). The germline V and J ends were trimmed by 5 bases and 6 bases, with 11 bases remaining between them. The germline V gene has CDR1 MNHEY and CDR2 SMNVEV (reference sequence). The length of the CDR3 is 13 residues. The CDR3 nucleotides are TGTGCCAGCAGTCCTTGGGGCGCAAACATTCAGTACTTC. Translating gives CASSPWGANIQYF.

This clone was detected a few times. The chain combines TRBV6-5 with TRBJ1-2; the match to TRBD1 covers 10 bases. The V gene's germline CDR1 is MNHEY and CDR2 SVGAGI. The CDR3 length is 13 residues. V shed 8 bases and J 4 bases; nucleotides not matched to a gene: 4. The CDR3 spells CASWDRGGYGYTF. The CDR3 DNA is TGTGCCAGCTGGGACAGGGGAGGCTATGGCTACACCTTC.

On this clone: Sequence at one end of the junction differs from germline and may be a read error. V gene TRBV11-2 combines with J gene TRBJ2-1, with D maybe TRBD1 (6 bases). CDR3 length: 13 amino acids. Per the germline V gene, CDR1 is SGHAT and CDR2 is FQNNGV. The CDR3 DNA reads TGTGCCAGCAGCTTTATTGGACAGAATGATCAGTTCTTC. Translating it yields CASSFIGQNDQFF.

V gene TRBV6-4 combines with J gene TRBJ2-6, with a possible D match to TRBD1 (5 bases). Germline V lookup: CDR1 MRHNA, CDR2 SNTAGT. V lost 0 bases and J lost 0, with 6 bases in between. The CDR3 runs to 16 residues. The CDR3 coding sequence is TGTGCCAGCAGTGACTCAGGGGTCTCTGGGGCCAACGTCCTGACTTTC. It specifies CASSDSGVSGANVLTF.

The chain carries TRBV28 and TRBJ1-3, with D unresolved. The V gene lost 4 bases and the J gene lost 4 bases, with 5 bases spanning the gap. Germline CDR1 is MDHEN and CDR2 is SYDVKM. This CDR3 is built from 12 residues. CDR3 coding DNA: TGTGCCAGCAGTTCACAGGGAAACACCATATATTTT. It specifies CASSSQGNTIYF. Complete variable domain (other parts from reference TRBV28 and TRBJ1-3): DVKVTQSSRYLVKRTGEKVFLECVQDMDHENMFWYRQDPGLGLRLIYFSYDVKMKEKGDIPEGYSVSREKKERFSLILESASTNQTSMYLCASSSQGNTIYFGEGSWLTVV.

This chain uses TRBV4-3 with TRBJ1-4, with D maybe TRBD1 (5 bases). Deletions cut 1 base from V and 7 bases from J, with 16 bases between. Germline loops: CDR1 LGHNA, CDR2 YSLEER. This CDR3 spans 16 amino acids. CDR3 sequence reads: CASSQAATAPVEKLFF. Here the CDR3 DNA reads TGCGCCAGCAGCCAAGCTGCGACAGCACCCGTTGAAAAACTGTTTTTT.

The J gene is TRBJ2-3, the V gene TRBV7-6, with 7 bases fitting TRBD1. This CDR3 has 15 amino acids. V gave up 0 bases and J gave up 0 bases; unmatched junction bases: 0. Germline assignment: CDR1 SGHVS and CDR2 FNYEAQ. The chain's CDR3 is CASSLAGQSTDTQYF. In DNA form, the CDR3 reads TGTGCCAGCAGCTTAGCGGGACAGAGCACAGATACGCAGTATTTT.

The chain carries TRBV6-6 and TRBJ2-7; tentative D call: TRBD2 (6 bases). V shed 6 bases and J shed 3 bases, with 9 bases lying between them. Germline CDR1 is MNHNY and CDR2 is SVGAGI (reference sequence). CDR3 length: 12 residues. CDR3 coding DNA: TGTGCCAGCAGAGCGGGTTTCTACGAGCAGTACTTC. Protein product: CASRAGFYEQYF.

This clone appeared once. The chain employs TRBV6-4 and TRBJ2-2; possible D gene TRBD1, 6 bases. The CDR3 is 14 amino acids. V lost 4 bases to trimming and J lost 5 bases, with 11 bases between them. CDR1 and CDR2 from the germline V gene are MRHNA and SNTAGT. In nucleotides, the CDR3 is TGTGCCAGCAGTGCCTTACAGGGAACCGGGGAGCTGTTTTTT. Its translation is CASSALQGTGELFF.

The chain joins TRBV30 to TRBJ1-5; TRBD1 might be the D (6 bases). CDR1 is GTSNPN and CDR2 is SVGIG in the germline V gene (reference sequence). V lost 8 bases to trimming and J lost 2 bases, with 28 bases between them. This CDR3 has 18 amino acids. CDR3 in amino acids: CARGGRVLLPAGNQPQHF. Written as DNA, the CDR3 is TGTGCCAGGGGGGGGAGGGTCCTCCTACCTGCGGGCAATCAGCCCCAGCATTTT.

The V call is TRBV15, the J call TRBJ2-3; possible D gene TRBD1, 6 bases. The germline V gene has CDR1 LNHNV and CDR2 YYDKDF (reference sequence). V was clipped by 2 bases and J by 0 bases, with 6 bases between them. The CDR3 is 14 amino acids. The CDR3: CATSRQGSTDTQYF. In DNA form, the CDR3 reads TGTGCCACCAGCAGACAGGGGAGCACAGATACGCAGTATTTT.

The chain combines TRBV2 with TRBJ1-6, with 9 bases identical to TRBD1. V lost 4 bases and J lost 4; bases outside the gene matches: 5. Germline lookup yields CDR1 SNHLY and CDR2 FYNNEI. The CDR3 totals 16 residues. The CDR3 spells CASSGQGEIYNSPLHF. CDR3 sequence (DNA): TGTGCCAGCAGTGGACAGGGGGAGATATATAATTCACCCCTCCACTTT.